The next 27 T cell receptor beta chains were all read from a single sample in a study of blood T cell repertoires in COVID-19 (TCRdb year 2020). Libraries were constructed by the immunoSEQ multiplex PCR assay. The clones in this table, taken by TCRdb from immuneACCESS, are in-frame only. Not every clone is retained; where verified, under half of the shortfall comes from an unresolved V gene, and the cause of the rest is unknown. Across this sample there are roughly 68,000 clones, with approximately 90% seen only once. The ten biggest clones cover 3.4% of the sample. The sequencing sample was made of peripheral blood. The receptors come from a woman in her forties or fifties with COVID-19, enrolled during active disease.

For the CDR3, the DNA is TGTGCCAGCAGCAGAAAGCGGTCCACTGGAGATACGCAGTATTTT. As protein: CASSRKRSTGDTQYF. The chain is built from TRBV6-6 and TRBJ2-3, with TRBD2 as a possible D gene (5 bases). V was shortened by 6 bases and J by 5 bases, with 18 bases between the two germline ends. The CDR3 has 15 amino acids. Germline loops: CDR1 MNHNY, CDR2 SVGAGI (reference sequence).

The chain is built from TRBV3-1 (or the pseudogene TRBV3-2) and TRBJ2-1, with 8 bases aligning to TRBD2. Germline V CDR1 and CDR2: LGHDT, YNNKEL (reference sequence). The CDR3 spans 16 residues. Trimming cost V 4 bases and J 4 bases; bases outside gene matches: 9. The CDR3 DNA is TGTGCCAGCAGCCTCGGACTAGCTAGTGGGTACAATGAGCAGTTCTTC. The encoded protein is CASSLGLASGYNEQFF.

The V gene is TRBV24-1, the J gene TRBJ2-2; tentative D call: TRBD2 (5 bases). CDR1 and CDR2 from the germline V gene are KGHDR and SFDVKD. This CDR3 region has 13 residues. The V and J ends lost 7 bases and 4 bases respectively, with 9 bases between them. The CDR3 DNA sequence: TGTGCCACCAGGGCGGCGGGCACCGGGGAGCTGTTTTTT. Translating it yields CATRAAGTGELFF.

This clone has a handful of counts. The chain couples TRBV6-1 to TRBJ1-2, with 10 bases matching TRBD1. Germline CDR1 MNHNS, CDR2 SASEGT. The ends lost 5 bases at V and 3 bases at J; junction bases unmatched: 6. The CDR3 runs 15 residues. CDR3 in amino acids: CASSFRDRGDYGYTF. CDR3 sequence (DNA): TGTGCCAGCAGTTTCCGGGACAGGGGAGACTATGGCTACACCTTC.

The V gene is TRBV4-3, the J gene TRBJ1-1, with TRBD1 matching over 8 bases. This CDR3 has 14 amino acids. Per germline, CDR1 LGHNA and CDR2 YSLEER. Trimming took 5 bases from V and 4 from J; bases not matched to a gene: 6. The CDR3 nucleotides read TGCGCCAGCAGCAGACACAGGGGGGTCACTGAAGCTTTCTTT. Encoded protein: CASSRHRGVTEAFF.

The chain employs TRBV6-2 or TRBV6-3 and TRBJ2-7; 15 nucleotides line up with TRBD2. Germline assignment: CDR1 MNHEY and CDR2 SVGEGT. This CDR3 has 16 residues. With 6 bases clipped from V and 3 bases from J, the junction kept 6 bases outside the gene matches. Here the CDR3 DNA reads TGTGCCAGCAGCTCCGGACTAGCGGGAGGGGGCTACGAGCAGTACTTC. It is translated as CASSSGLAGGGYEQYF.

The V call is TRBV30, the J call TRBJ2-7; D not certain. CDR3 length equals 15 residues. Germline V gene lookup returns CDR1 GTSNPN and CDR2 SVGIG (reference sequence). V dropped 1 base and J dropped 0 bases, with 13 bases sitting between them. The CDR3, as DNA: TGTGCCTGGAGTGGTCTGCCCACATCCTCCTACGAGCAGTACTTC. Translating gives CAWSGLPTSSYEQYF.

CDR3 region: CASREPGKNIQYF. In DNA form, the CDR3 reads TGCGCCAGCAGAGAGCCCGGCAAAAACATTCAGTACTTC. This rearrangement joins TRBV5-1 to TRBJ2-4; D uncertain. CDR1 is SGHRS and CDR2 is YFSETQ in the germline V gene. CDR3 length equals 13 residues. The germline V and J ends were trimmed by 5 bases and 3 bases, with 9 bases remaining between them. Full variable domain (outside the CDR3, taken from reference TRBV5-1 and TRBJ2-4): KAGVTQTPRYLIKTRGQQVTLSCSPISGHRSVSWYQQTPGQGLQFLFEYFSETQRNKGNFPGRFSGRQFSNSRSEMNVSTLELGDSALYLCASREPGKNIQYFGAGTRLSVL.

The table lists this clone with a few counts. The gene calls are TRBV30 and TRBJ1-5, with 9 nucleotides matching TRBD1. Germline trimming cut 8 bases from V and 0 bases from J; bases unmatched to any gene: 5. CDR1 GTSNPN and CDR2 SVGIG come from the germline V gene (reference sequence). This CDR3 is 14 amino acids long. The CDR3 loop is CAGGTGLSNQPQHF. The CDR3 DNA sequence: TGTGCCGGGGGGACAGGGCTTAGCAATCAGCCCCAGCATTTT.

The rearrangement uses TRBV9 and TRBJ2-1; TRBD2 matches at 7 bases. Trimming at V came to 1 base and at J to 8 bases, leaving 3 bases not matched to a gene. CDR3 size: 13 residues. The V gene's germline CDR1 is SGDLS and CDR2 YYNGEE. The CDR3 loop is CASSVRRGYEQFF. CDR3 coding DNA: TGTGCCAGCAGCGTACGGCGGGGGTATGAGCAGTTCTTC.

The rearrangement links TRBV20-1 to TRBJ1-5; D might be TRBD1 (6 bases). This CDR3 is 13 amino acids long. The germline V and J ends were trimmed by 3 bases and 7 bases, with 13 bases remaining between them. Germline V lookup: CDR1 DFQATT, CDR2 SNEGSKA (reference sequence). The CDR3 reads CSASGPGTQPQHF. The CDR3 nucleotides are TGCAGTGCTAGTGGGCCAGGGACACAGCCCCAGCATTTT.

The count of this clone is one. The V and J genes are TRBV29-1 and TRBJ2-6; TRBD2 might be the D (5 bases). The V end was cut by 4 bases, the J end by 3 bases, with 10 bases between. CDR3 length: 14 residues. The V gene's germline CDR1 is SQVTM and CDR2 ANQGSEA. The CDR3, as DNA: TGCAGCGTTGCCCGGGAATATGGGGCCAACGTCCTGACTTTC. Protein: CSVAREYGANVLTF.

The chain is built from TRBV6-5 and TRBJ2-7, with D possibly being TRBD1 (6 bases). V was clipped by 5 bases and J by 6 bases, with 17 bases between them. The germline V gene has CDR1 MNHEY and CDR2 SVGAGI. This CDR3 has 14 residues. The CDR3 reads CASSTGTRMGEQYF. CDR3 nucleotide sequence: TGTGCCAGCAGTACCGGGACAAGGATGGGCGAGCAGTACTTC.

This sequence joins TRBV7-9 and TRBJ2-1; 10 nucleotides match TRBD2. The germline V gene has CDR1 SEHNR and CDR2 FQNEAQ (reference sequence). The CDR3 runs to 15 residues. V dropped 5 bases and J dropped 9; count of bases not matched to a gene: 10. The CDR3 spells CASSESGRAEIEQFF. Written as DNA, the CDR3 is TGTGCCAGCAGCGAGAGCGGGAGGGCCGAAATTGAGCAGTTCTTC.

The CDR3 coding sequence is TGTGCCAGCAAGCGGACAGAGAACTATGGCTACACCTTC. Protein sequence: CASKRTENYGYTF. The rearrangement joins TRBV6-5 to TRBJ1-2, with D possibly TRBD1 on 6 matching bases. Germline V lookup: CDR1 MNHEY, CDR2 SVGAGI. Trimming took off 7 bases at V and 2 bases at J, with 11 bases between the two ends. The CDR3 is 13 amino acids.

The CDR3 region is CASTARRGSSTDTQYF. In DNA form, the CDR3 reads TGTGCCAGTACCGCCCGCAGGGGTTCTAGCACAGATACGCAGTATTTT. The rearrangement joins TRBV19 to TRBJ2-3; TRBD1 is a possible D gene (6 bases). CDR3 size: 16 residues. Between the trimmed V and J ends, which lost 7 bases and 0 bases, there was a span of 17 bases. The germline CDR1 and CDR2 sequences are LNHDA and SQIVND (reference sequence). The entire variable domain, with the rest obtained from reference TRBV19 and TRBJ2-3, is as follows: DGGITQSPKYLFRKEGQNVTLSCEQNLNHDAMYWYRQDPGQGLRLIYYSQIVNDFQKGDIAEGYSVSREKKESFPLTVTSAQKNPTAFYLCASTARRGSSTDTQYFGPGTRLTVL.

This clone was detected a few times. This sequence joins TRBV10-3 and TRBJ2-1; D possibly corresponds to TRBD2 (5 bases). In germline, CDR1 is ENHRY, CDR2 SYGVKD. CDR3 length equals 15 residues. Between the trimmed V and J ends, which lost 5 bases and 12 bases, there was a span of 23 bases. This chain's CDR3 is CAISPTRLPSGGQFF. Here the CDR3 DNA reads TGTGCCATCAGTCCAACTAGGCTACCCTCGGGTGGGCAGTTCTTC.

The chain employs TRBV5-4 and TRBJ2-2; D is uncertain. This CDR3 is built from 14 residues. V lost 2 bases and J 1 base, leaving 6 bases between the germline ends. Germline CDR1 reads SGHNT; CDR2 reads YYREEE (reference sequence). The DNA for the CDR3 is TGTGCCAGCAGCTTCATAGAGAACACCGGGGAGCTGTTTTTT. Its translation is CASSFIENTGELFF.

V gene TRBV12-5 combines with J gene TRBJ2-1; D not certain. V lost 1 base and J lost 9, with 7 bases in between. The germline gives CDR1 LGHNT, CDR2 FRNRAP. The CDR3 length is 12 residues. The CDR3 region is CASGLGLSEQFF. The CDR3 DNA reads TGTGCTAGTGGTTTGGGTCTATCTGAGCAGTTCTTC. The full variable domain, its missing parts supplied by reference TRBV12-5 and TRBJ2-1, is DARVTQTPRHKVTEMGQEVTMRCQPILGHNTVFWYRQTMMQGLELLAYFRNRAPLDDSGMPKDRFSAEMPDATLATLKIQPSEPRDSAVYFCASGLGLSEQFFGPGTRLTVL.

There are a few counts of this clone. The genes are TRBV10-3 and TRBJ2-7; 7 bases map to TRBD1. V was pared by 6 bases and J by 0 bases, with 2 bases of the junction left unmatched. Germline V lookup: CDR1 ENHRY, CDR2 SYGVKD. The CDR3 extends over 13 amino acids. CDR3 bases: TGTGCCATCAGGGACAGGCTCTCCTACGAGCAGTACTTC. Residues: CAIRDRLSYEQYF.

This clone is a singleton in its sample. The CDR3 nucleotides read TGTGCCAGCTCACCAGGGGCGGGGGGAGGCACTGAAGCTTTCTTT. This translates into CASSPGAGGGTEAFF. This sequence joins TRBV18 and TRBJ1-1; possibly TRBD1 for D (5 bases). Germline loops: CDR1 KGHSH, CDR2 LQKENI. The V end was cut by 2 bases, the J end by 4 bases, with 14 bases between. This CDR3 contains 15 residues.

The chain employs TRBV7-9 and TRBJ2-5, with D perhaps TRBD1 (5 bases). This CDR3 is 14 amino acids long. The V gene lost 10 bases and the J gene lost 5 bases, with 20 bases spanning the gap. CDR1 SEHNR and CDR2 FQNEAQ come from the germline V gene (reference sequence). In DNA form, the CDR3 reads TGTGCCACCTCCCTTAGGTGGGGCTCGGAGACCCAGTACTTC. Translating it yields CATSLRWGSETQYF.

The chain combines TRBV5-1 with TRBJ2-1; 9 bases map to TRBD2. Germline assignment: CDR1 SGHRS and CDR2 YFSETQ. J was trimmed by 7 bases and V by 3 bases; bases with no gene match: 8. This CDR3 spans 15 amino acids. DNA of the CDR3: TGCGCCAGCAGCTCGGCGCGACTAGCGGAGAATGAGCAGTTCTTC. Protein product: CASSSARLAENEQFF.

This chain joins TRBV28 and TRBJ2-7; the D gene is possibly TRBD1 (6 bases). With 6 bases removed from V and 7 bases from J, the gap between germline ends came to 22 bases. In germline, CDR1 is MDHEN, CDR2 SYDVKM. The CDR3 has 15 amino acids. The CDR3 protein is CASSAAGTWLREQYF. DNA of the CDR3: TGTGCCAGCAGCGCCGCCGGGACATGGCTTCGAGAGCAGTACTTC.

The chain combines TRBV28 with TRBJ2-1; D perhaps matches TRBD2 (5 bases). The V gene lost 5 bases and the J gene lost 2 bases, with 13 bases spanning the gap. Germline CDR1 MDHEN, CDR2 SYDVKM. The CDR3 is 15 amino acids. CDR3 amino acids: CASSLGTRTYNEQFF. CDR3 sequence (DNA): TGTGCCAGCAGTCTCGGTACTAGAACCTACAATGAGCAGTTCTTC.

The rearrangement joins TRBV5-1 to TRBJ2-7; tentatively, D is TRBD2 (6 bases). The CDR3 is made up of 15 amino acids. V gave up 5 bases and J gave up 1 base, with 16 bases separating them. Germline V gene lookup returns CDR1 SGHRS and CDR2 YFSETQ. The CDR3 reads CASRSLYGSSYEQYF. CDR3 DNA: TGCGCCAGCAGGTCCTTATACGGGAGTTCCTACGAGCAGTACTTC.

This chain joins TRBV11-3 and TRBJ2-5; no clear D gene. Germline CDR1 SGHNT, CDR2 YENEEA. The CDR3 is made up of 16 amino acids. V shed 4 bases and J shed 4 bases, with 19 bases lying between them. The CDR3 loop reads CASSSPTPESLETQYF. Here the CDR3 DNA reads TGTGCCAGCAGCTCCCCCACCCCCGAGAGTCTAGAGACCCAGTACTTC.